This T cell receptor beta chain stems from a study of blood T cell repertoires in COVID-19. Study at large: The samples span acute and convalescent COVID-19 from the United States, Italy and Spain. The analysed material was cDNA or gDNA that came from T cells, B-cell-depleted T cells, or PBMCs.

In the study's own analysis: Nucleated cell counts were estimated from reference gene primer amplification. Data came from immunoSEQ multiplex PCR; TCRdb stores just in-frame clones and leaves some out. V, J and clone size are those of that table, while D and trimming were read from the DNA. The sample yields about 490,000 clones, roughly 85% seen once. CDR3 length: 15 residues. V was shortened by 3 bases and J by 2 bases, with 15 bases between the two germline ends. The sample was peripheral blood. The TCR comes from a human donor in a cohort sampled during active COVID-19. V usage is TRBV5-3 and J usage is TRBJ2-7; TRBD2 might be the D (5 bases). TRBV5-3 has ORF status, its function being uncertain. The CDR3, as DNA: TGTGCCAGAAGCTCTCATTTGGACGGGACCTACGAGCAGTACTTC. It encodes CARSSHLDGTYEQYF.